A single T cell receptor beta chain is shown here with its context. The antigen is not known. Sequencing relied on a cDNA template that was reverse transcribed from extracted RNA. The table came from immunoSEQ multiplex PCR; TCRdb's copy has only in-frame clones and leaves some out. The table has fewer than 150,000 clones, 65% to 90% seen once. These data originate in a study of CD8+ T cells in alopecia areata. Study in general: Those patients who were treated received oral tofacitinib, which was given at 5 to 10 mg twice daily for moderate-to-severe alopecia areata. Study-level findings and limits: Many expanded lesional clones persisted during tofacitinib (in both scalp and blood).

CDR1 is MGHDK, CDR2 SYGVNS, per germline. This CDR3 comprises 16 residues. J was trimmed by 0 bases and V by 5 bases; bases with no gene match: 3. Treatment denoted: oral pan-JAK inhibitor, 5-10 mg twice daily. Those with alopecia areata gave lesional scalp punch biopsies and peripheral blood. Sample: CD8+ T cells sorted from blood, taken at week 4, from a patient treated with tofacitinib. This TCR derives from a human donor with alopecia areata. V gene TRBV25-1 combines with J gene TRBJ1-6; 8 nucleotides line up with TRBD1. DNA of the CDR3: TGTGCCAGCAGTCAAACAGGGGGCTCCTATAATTCACCCCTCCACTTT. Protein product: CASSQTGGSYNSPLHF.